This T cell receptor (beta chain) was found in a study of human T cells and chemical hapten exposure listed by TCRdb under 2021. For the wider study: For sensitization, 2% DPC in acetone was applied to an approximately 2 cm by approximately 2 cm area of upper inner arm skin. Libraries were pooled for sequencing, and per-sample TCR yields varied mainly because of small differences in library volumes within the pool. Most of the patients in the cohort were female, and the cohort covered alopecia areata with under or over 50% scalp involvement, alopecia totalis and alopecia universalis. The study tracked peripheral blood TCR repertoire changes in vivo during primary and secondary sensitization to the hapten diphenylcyclopropenone (DPC) in alopecia patients. Patch testing was performed on the upper back with Finn chambers containing 0.01% DPC, and the patch tests were scored after 6 days according to International Contact Dermatitis Research Group standards. Blood for TCR sequencing was provided by twenty-nine alopecia patients at one to four time points (pre-sensitization, 2, 6 and 24 weeks). Blood samples were taken from patients before sensitization (week 0) and then at 2, 6 and about 24 weeks after DPC sensitization. Patients additionally received weekly therapeutic DPC doses to the scalp throughout the roughly 23-week study period.

Libraries were prepared through RACE. This sample was sequenced with a NextSeq 500. During library preparation, unique molecular identifiers were attached to individual cDNA molecules so that TCRs could be counted quantitatively and reproducibly. For every blood RNA sample, sequencing covered both the TCR alpha and TCR beta chains. As for the authors' bioinformatics: Samples had a median of roughly 87,000 TCRs, with a range from roughly 23,224 to 750,000. The Decombinator software suite was used to annotate the V, J and CDR3 of the TCR reads. Every sample was subsampled to the same number of TCRs (28,000) for the PS versus PT1 abundance plots. TCRs were defined as expanded if absent before sensitization and observed at least eight times at the 2-week time point. TCRdb reprocessed the public reads (quality trimming at Q25 with fastp, clone calling with MiXCR) and kept in-frame beta chains. Rows with a matching CDR3 protein are joined into one entry that keeps the most common DNA and genes. V and J calls and clone size were set by TCRdb, not the authors. Recorded for this sample are roughly 200,000 distinct CDR3 sequences; 20% to 25% of them occurred a single time. The top ten hold about 6.7% of the sample.

The sample's time point label is to be understood as: patch test 1, 2 weeks after DPC sensitization. The treatment or condition label of this sample denotes: therapeutic diphenylcyclopropenone sensitization with weekly scalp DPC. At every patch-test visit, the blood draw took place before the patch test was put on. To be eligible, patients had to be aged 18 to 70, diagnosed with alopecia and judged suitable for DPC therapy, while pregnant patients were excluded. Total RNA was isolated from unfractionated whole blood collected in Tempus Blood RNA tubes. With regard to this clonotype: No antigen is known for it. No qualities accompany the bases; no much larger clone lies one base away.

General findings and caveats noted by the study authors: Expanded TCRs formed significantly more large CDR3 similarity clusters than pre-sensitization or healthy control sets, consistent with antigen-driven responses. Patch test score was positively correlated with the number of PT1 expanded TCRs, with significance at thresholds 8, 16 and 32 but not at 4. After repeated subsampling, changes were observed in the strength of the expansion versus patch-test correlation and in the threshold at which the correlation became significant. DPC sensitization did not change the number of TCRs with a frequency above 1 in 1000, and there was no evidence of changes in global repertoire structure. Alopecia, a presumed autoimmune disease, was present in all patients, so the immune response of the patients might differ from that of healthy individuals.

From V the trimming removes 5 bases and from J it removes 6 bases, while the gene matches leave 8 bases of the junction unaccounted for. The CDR3 runs 14 residues from the cysteine to the phenylalanine. The DNA shown is the 42-base CDR3, in frame from base 1. This TCR derives from a woman aged 45-60 years with alopecia areata. Some clones in this sample may be carry-over from other donors' samples. The sequenced sample was whole blood, obtained in connection with sensitization to the hapten diphenylcyclopropenone (DPC). The sequence joins TRBV12-3 or TRBV12-4 to TRBJ2-7, and 9 bases in between align with TRBD1. CDR3 loop: CASSETGGVSEQYF. The nucleotides read TGTGCCAGCAGTGAGACAGGGGGAGTAAGCGAGCAGTACTTC.